These 27 T cell receptor beta chains share one sample of origin, sequenced in a study of identifying expanded T cells in peripheral blood. Assay: immunoSEQ multiplex PCR; the TCRdb copy retains only in-frame clones and omits some. The repertoire holds some 96,000 clones, with approximately 88% as singletons. Sequenced input: blood. The receptors were sampled from a person between 18 and 75 years old in good health.

The J gene is TRBJ1-6, the V gene TRBV6-5; tentatively, D is TRBD1 (5 bases). CDR1 MNHEY and CDR2 SVGAGI come from the germline V gene. V lost 4 bases to trimming and J lost 12 bases, with 13 bases between them. The CDR3 has 13 amino acids. The CDR3 nucleotides are TGTGCCAGCAGTTGGGGGACGGCGGAACCCCTCCACTTT. Translating gives CASSWGTAEPLHF.

Only one count was recorded for this clone. The J gene is TRBJ2-7, the V gene TRBV7-9; 8 bases are a match to TRBD1. V was clipped by 4 bases and J by 2 bases; unmatched bases: 1. The germline gives CDR1 SEHNR, CDR2 FQNEAQ (reference sequence). The CDR3 loop spans 13 amino acids. CDR3 amino acids: CASSSRGPYEQYF. The DNA of the CDR3 is TGTGCCAGCAGCTCCAGGGGGCCCTACGAGCAGTACTTC. The full variable domain, with the rest looked up from reference TRBV7-9 and TRBJ2-7, is DTGVSQNPRHKITKRGQNVTFRCDPISEHNRLYWYRQTLGQGPEFLTYFQNEAQLEKSRLLSDRFSAERPKGSFSTLEIQRTEQGDSAMYLCASSSRGPYEQYFGPGTRLTVT.

The chain is built from TRBV30 and TRBJ1-4; no clear D. Germline CDR1 GTSNPN, CDR2 SVGIG (reference sequence). Between the trimmed V and J ends, which lost 2 bases and 4 bases, there was a span of 8 bases. The CDR3 contains 13 residues. The CDR3 spells CAWSRGINEKLFF. The CDR3 DNA is TGTGCCTGGAGTAGAGGTATTAATGAAAAACTGTTTTTT.

The chain joins TRBV25-1 to TRBJ2-7; D perhaps matches TRBD2 (5 bases). Trimming took 1 base from V and 5 from J, leaving 6 bases between them. Germline assignment: CDR1 MGHDK and CDR2 SYGVNS. The CDR3 runs to 12 residues. CDR3 loop: CASSEWGDEQYF. The CDR3 coding sequence is TGTGCCAGCAGTGAATGGGGAGACGAGCAGTACTTC.

The rearrangement links TRBV5-1 to TRBJ2-7, with 7 bases matching TRBD2. The CDR3 runs 13 residues. Germline assignment: CDR1 SGHRS and CDR2 YFSETQ. The junction had 2 bases not matched to a gene; V was cut back by 1 base and J by 4 bases. The CDR3 DNA reads TGCGCCAGCAGCTTGTGGACTAGTTACGAGCAGTACTTC. It translates to CASSLWTSYEQYF.

The gene calls are TRBV7-6 and TRBJ2-3; 9 bases map to TRBD2. Germline CDR1 is SGHVS and CDR2 is FNYEAQ. Trimming at V came to 1 base and at J to 0 bases, leaving 14 bases not matched to a gene. The CDR3 runs 20 residues. The CDR3 region is CASSLGWAGGPRPSTDTQYF. The CDR3 nucleotides are TGTGCCAGCAGCTTAGGTTGGGCGGGAGGGCCCCGACCTAGCACAGATACGCAGTATTTT.

The chain combines TRBV11-3 with TRBJ2-7; D call uncertain. With 6 bases removed from V and 4 bases from J, the gap between germline ends came to 13 bases. There are 13 residues in the CDR3. The V gene's germline CDR1 is SGHNT and CDR2 YENEEA. The DNA of the CDR3 is TGTGCCAGCAGTTGGACCAATGGGTACGAGCAGTACTTC. Translating it yields CASSWTNGYEQYF.

The V gene is TRBV7-3, the J gene TRBJ2-2, with D possibly matching TRBD1 (5 bases). Germline CDR1 SGHTA, CDR2 FQGTGA. The length of the CDR3 is 14 residues. Trimming pared 5 bases from V and 4 bases from J, leaving 11 bases between. The CDR3, as DNA: TGTGCCAGCAGCCTGACAGCACCCACCGGGGAGCTGTTTTTT. Its protein product is CASSLTAPTGELFF.

The genes are TRBV2 and TRBJ1-5; D not certain. The germline V gene has CDR1 SNHLY and CDR2 FYNNEI. There are 15 residues in the CDR3. V gave up 4 bases and J gave up 3 bases, with 13 bases separating them. The CDR3 bases are TGTGCCAGCAGTGGTCGCCGGAGCTCCAATCAGCCCCAGCATTTT. Its protein product is CASSGRRSSNQPQHF. Complete variable domain (other parts from reference TRBV2 and TRBJ1-5): EPEVTQTPSHQVTQMGQEVILRCVPISNHLYFYWYRQILGQKVEFLVSFYNNEISEKSEIFDDQFSVERPDGSNFTLKIRSTKLEDSAMYFCASSGRRSSNQPQHFGDGTRLSIL.

The chain carries TRBV6-1 and TRBJ2-1; D uncertain. The CDR3 loop spans 13 amino acids. The V and J ends lost 2 bases and 4 bases respectively, with 6 bases between them. Germline CDR1 is MNHNS and CDR2 is SASEGT. In DNA, the CDR3 is TGTGCCAGCAGTGAATATGGGTACAATGAGCAGTTCTTC. Translated, it gives CASSEYGYNEQFF.

The genes are TRBV19 and TRBJ2-7; D might be TRBD1 (5 bases). With 0 bases removed from V and 0 bases from J, the gap between germline ends came to 9 bases. Germline lookup yields CDR1 LNHDA and CDR2 SQIVND (reference sequence). The CDR3 has 15 amino acids. The CDR3: CASSIEYQGSYEQYF. CDR3 coding DNA: TGTGCCAGTAGTATAGAATACCAGGGCTCCTACGAGCAGTACTTC.

This rearrangement joins TRBV9 to TRBJ1-2, with TRBD1 as a possible D gene (5 bases). The CDR3 sequence is 13 residues long. V lost 3 bases to trimming and J lost 5 bases, with 11 bases between them. Germline lookup yields CDR1 SGDLS and CDR2 YYNGEE. DNA for the CDR3: TGTGCCAGCAGCGGGGGCGAGGGGTATGGCTACACCTTC. Translating it yields CASSGGEGYGYTF.

This clone has a single count. This chain connects TRBV5-6 to TRBJ2-5, with D perhaps TRBD1 or TRBD2 (5 bases each). The CDR3 consists of 13 residues. The germline CDR1 and CDR2 sequences are SGHDT and YYEEEE. Between the trimmed V and J ends, which lost 4 bases and 5 bases, there was a span of 12 bases. For the CDR3, the DNA is TGTGCCAGCAGCATTACCGGGGCGGAGACCCAGTACTTC. This sequence encodes CASSITGAETQYF.

The chain uses TRBV30 and TRBJ1-6, with 8 bases fitting TRBD1. J gave up 7 bases and V 2 bases, and 1 base lay outside the gene matches. Germline V gene lookup returns CDR1 GTSNPN and CDR2 SVGIG (reference sequence). The length of the CDR3 is 13 residues. The CDR3 loop is CAWSRQGNSPLHF. CDR3 nucleotide sequence: TGTGCCTGGAGTAGACAGGGGAATTCACCCCTCCACTTT.

The chain combines TRBV29-1 with TRBJ1-1; no definite D call. Germline CDR1 and CDR2: SQVTM and ANQGSEA. The CDR3 sequence is 10 residues long. The V end lost 6 bases, the J end lost 8 bases, and 10 bases lay between the germline ends. CDR3 sequence reads: CSVVLREAFF. The CDR3, as DNA: TGCAGCGTCGTGCTCAGAGAAGCTTTCTTT.

This chain uses TRBV11-3 with TRBJ2-2, with unresolved D. Trimming shortened V by 0 bases and J by 3 bases, and 11 bases separated the two germline ends. The CDR3 loop spans 16 amino acids. The germline V gene has CDR1 SGHNT and CDR2 YENEEA. The CDR3 reads CASSLELYGDTGELFF. CDR3 nucleotide sequence: TGTGCCAGCAGCTTAGAGCTGTATGGGGACACCGGGGAGCTGTTTTTT.

This chain links TRBV9 with TRBJ2-3, with D unclear. Trimming cost V 0 bases and J 5 bases, with 13 bases left between them. There are 15 residues in the CDR3. Germline V gives CDR1 SGDLS, CDR2 YYNGEE. CDR3 amino acids: CASSVGQARIDTQYF. The CDR3 DNA is TGTGCCAGCAGCGTAGGGCAGGCGAGAATAGATACGCAGTATTTT.

The chain carries TRBV5-8 and TRBJ1-2; perhaps TRBD1 as D (6 bases). This CDR3 spans 14 amino acids. V was pared by 9 bases and J by 4 bases, with 19 bases between. The germline gives CDR1 SGHTS, CDR2 YDEGEE. CDR3 sequence: CATTRGQEGYGYTF. DNA of the CDR3: TGTGCCACCACCCGGGGGCAGGAAGGCTATGGCTACACCTTC.

CDR3 in DNA: TGCGCCAGCAGCTTGAGCGGGGGGTCCTATGGCTACACCTTC. Its translation: CASSLSGGSYGYTF. This sequence joins TRBV5-1 and TRBJ1-2, with a possible D match to TRBD1 (5 bases). With 1 base removed from V and 4 bases from J, the gap between germline ends came to 11 bases. There are 14 residues in the CDR3. Germline V CDR1 and CDR2: SGHRS, YFSETQ.

The CDR3 loop reads CASSVGSGANVLTF. CDR3 in DNA: TGTGCCAGCAGTGTAGGGTCTGGGGCCAACGTCCTGACTTTC. The J gene is TRBJ2-6, the V gene TRBV6-4; D is ambiguous. The germline V gene has CDR1 MRHNA and CDR2 SNTAGT. The CDR3 runs to 14 residues. Trimming shortened V by 4 bases and J by 1 base, and 5 bases separated the two germline ends.

This chain links TRBV6-5 with TRBJ1-5; no definite D call. The V end was cut by 5 bases, the J end by 2 bases, with 7 bases between. Germline V gene data show CDR1 as MNHEY and CDR2 as SVGAGI. This CDR3 region has 13 residues. The DNA for the CDR3 is TGTGCCAGCAGTACCGGGGGCAATCAGCCCCAGCATTTT. It codes for CASSTGGNQPQHF.

The chain has TRBV10-3 and TRBJ1-1; D may be TRBD1 (6 bases). This CDR3 is built from 13 residues. Trimming shortened V by 6 bases and J by 6 bases, and 14 bases separated the two germline ends. The germline V gene has CDR1 ENHRY and CDR2 SYGVKD. The CDR3: CAIRQGLSAEAFF. The CDR3 bases are TGTGCCATCAGGCAGGGGTTATCGGCTGAAGCTTTCTTT.

The genes are TRBV5-8 and TRBJ2-2; D is unclear. Germline lookup yields CDR1 SGHTS and CDR2 YDEGEE. There are 16 residues in the CDR3. Between the trimmed V and J ends, which lost 4 bases and 0 bases, there was a span of 13 bases. The CDR3 loop reads CASSRGVRSNTGELFF. In nucleotides, the CDR3 is TGTGCCAGCAGCCGTGGCGTTAGATCGAACACCGGGGAGCTGTTTTTT.

The CDR3 loop is CASRPTGGQGRDEQFF. As DNA, the CDR3 is TGTGCCAGCAGGCCGACCGGGGGCCAAGGGCGGGATGAGCAGTTCTTC. The V gene is TRBV14, the J gene TRBJ2-1; D is perhaps TRBD1 or TRBD2 (6 bases each). CDR1 is SGHDN, CDR2 FVKESK, per germline. The CDR3 is made up of 16 amino acids. V lost 6 bases, J lost 8 bases, and 23 bases lay in between.

CDR3 residues: CASSLGTGQAEKLFF. The CDR3 DNA reads as TGTGCCAGCAGCTTGGGGACAGGGCAGGCTGAAAAACTGTTTTTT. The chain recombines TRBV5-5 with TRBJ1-4, with 8 bases matching TRBD1. CDR1 SGHKS and CDR2 YYEKEE come from the germline V gene (reference sequence). Trimming took 0 bases from V and 7 from J; bases not matched to a gene: 5. The CDR3 is made up of 15 amino acids. Filled out from reference TRBV5-5 and TRBJ1-4, the complete variable domain reads DAGVTQSPTHLIKTRGQQVTLRCSPISGHKSVSWYQQVLGQGPQFIFQYYEKEERGRGNFPDRFSARQFPNYSSELNVNALLLGDSALYLCASSLGTGQAEKLFFGSGTQLSVL.

This clone has a handful of counts. The V gene is TRBV7-2, the J gene TRBJ1-3; D remains ambiguous. V was cut by 3 bases and J by 4 bases, with 13 bases left in between. Germline V lookup: CDR1 SGHTA, CDR2 FQGNSA. This CDR3 has 15 amino acids. The chain's CDR3 is CASSFKGSQGNTIYF. The CDR3 nucleotides read TGTGCCAGCAGCTTCAAGGGATCGCAGGGAAACACCATATATTTT.

V is TRBV11-2 and J is TRBJ1-5; 10 bases map to TRBD1. Unmatched junction bases numbered 4, after V lost 3 bases and J lost 5 bases. Germline V gene data show CDR1 as SGHAT and CDR2 as FQNNGV. The CDR3 extends over 15 amino acids. The CDR3 here is CASSLRTGGHQPQHF. CDR3 DNA: TGTGCCAGCAGCTTGCGGACAGGGGGACATCAGCCCCAGCATTTT.